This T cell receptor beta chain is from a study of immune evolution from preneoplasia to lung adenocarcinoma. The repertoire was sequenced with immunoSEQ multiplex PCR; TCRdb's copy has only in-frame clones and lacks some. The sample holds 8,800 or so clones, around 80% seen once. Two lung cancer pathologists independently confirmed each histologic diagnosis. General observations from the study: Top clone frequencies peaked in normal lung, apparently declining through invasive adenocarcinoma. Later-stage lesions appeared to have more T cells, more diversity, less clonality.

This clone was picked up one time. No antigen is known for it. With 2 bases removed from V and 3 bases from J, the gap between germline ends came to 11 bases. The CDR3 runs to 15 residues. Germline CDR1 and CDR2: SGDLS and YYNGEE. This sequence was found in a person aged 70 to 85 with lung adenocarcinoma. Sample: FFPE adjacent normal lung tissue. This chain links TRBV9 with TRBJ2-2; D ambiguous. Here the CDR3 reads CASSVYGVDTGELFF. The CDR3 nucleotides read TGTGCCAGCAGCGTTTATGGGGTCGACACCGGGGAGCTGTTTTTT.